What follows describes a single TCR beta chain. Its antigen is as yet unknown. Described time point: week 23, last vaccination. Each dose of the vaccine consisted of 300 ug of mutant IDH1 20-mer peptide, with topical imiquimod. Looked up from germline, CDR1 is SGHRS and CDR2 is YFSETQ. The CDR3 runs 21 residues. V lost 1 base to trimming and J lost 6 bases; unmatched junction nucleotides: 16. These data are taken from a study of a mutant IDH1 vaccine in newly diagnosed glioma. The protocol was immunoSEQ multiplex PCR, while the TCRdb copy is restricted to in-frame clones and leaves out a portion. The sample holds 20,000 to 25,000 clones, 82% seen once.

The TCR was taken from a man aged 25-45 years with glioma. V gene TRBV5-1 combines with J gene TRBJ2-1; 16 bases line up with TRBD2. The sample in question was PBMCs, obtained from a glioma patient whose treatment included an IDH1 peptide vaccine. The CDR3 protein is CASSLFGGLAGGPQVGNEQFF. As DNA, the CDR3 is TGCGCCAGCAGCTTGTTCGGGGGACTAGCGGGAGGGCCTCAGGTTGGCAATGAGCAGTTCTTC.